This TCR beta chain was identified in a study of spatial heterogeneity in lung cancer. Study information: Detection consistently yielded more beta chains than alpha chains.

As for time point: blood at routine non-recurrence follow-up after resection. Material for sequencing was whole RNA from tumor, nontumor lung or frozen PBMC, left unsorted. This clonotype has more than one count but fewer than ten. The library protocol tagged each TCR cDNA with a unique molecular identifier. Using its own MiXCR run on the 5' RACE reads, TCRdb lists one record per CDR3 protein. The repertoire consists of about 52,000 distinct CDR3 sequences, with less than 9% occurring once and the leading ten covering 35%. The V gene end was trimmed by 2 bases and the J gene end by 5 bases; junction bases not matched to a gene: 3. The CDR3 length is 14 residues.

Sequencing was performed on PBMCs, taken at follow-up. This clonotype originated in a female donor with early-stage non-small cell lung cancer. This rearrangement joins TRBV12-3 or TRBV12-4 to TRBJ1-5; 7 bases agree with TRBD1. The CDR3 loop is CASSLIGGDQPQHF. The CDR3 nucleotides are TGTGCCAGCAGTTTAATAGGGGGCGATCAGCCCCAGCATTTT.